A single sample gave rise to the 9 T cell receptor beta chains below, sequenced in a study of T-cell memory formation after mild COVID-19. From the 5' RACE reads, TCRdb called clonotypes with MiXCR, one entry per CDR3 protein. The sample has fewer than 250,000 distinct CDR3 sequences; approximately 15% are singletons. Sequenced material: PBMCs or a T cell subset sorted from them (not recorded which). Source of these receptors: an adult woman who had mild COVID-19 (a few samples of this study predate the infection). Cell type and time point are not known.

The sample holds one count of this clonotype. This chain connects TRBV18 to TRBJ2-7, with D unclear. V lost 3 bases and J 0 bases, leaving 6 bases between the germline ends. This CDR3 contains 13 residues. The germline gives CDR1 KGHSH, CDR2 LQKENI. CDR3 in amino acids: CASSPRASYEQYF. CDR3 in DNA: TGTGCCAGCTCACCCCGGGCCTCCTACGAGCAGTACTTC.

The chain combines TRBV4-1 with TRBJ2-5, with a possible D match to TRBD1 (5 bases). Germline V gene lookup returns CDR1 MGHRA and CDR2 YSYEKL. There are 13 residues in the CDR3. Trimming left V 1 base short and J 2 bases short, with 5 bases between. The chain's CDR3 is CASSQGQQETQYF. CDR3 DNA sequence: TGCGCCAGCAGCCAAGGACAGCAAGAGACCCAGTACTTC.

The chain couples TRBV5-1 to TRBJ1-1, with D hard to call. This CDR3 contains 16 residues. Germline V lookup: CDR1 SGHRS, CDR2 YFSETQ. The germline V and J ends were trimmed by 1 base and 1 base, with 14 bases remaining between them. DNA for the CDR3: TGCGCCAGCAGCTTGTCTGGTACCCCGGGGAACACTGAAGCTTTCTTT. Its translation is CASSLSGTPGNTEAFF.

This clonotype was detected many times. V and J are TRBV7-7 and TRBJ2-3; 7 nucleotides line up with TRBD2. Unmatched junction bases numbered 8, after V lost 5 bases and J lost 3 bases. The CDR3 loop spans 15 amino acids. Germline V gene data show CDR1 as SSHAT and CDR2 as FNYEAQ (reference sequence). In nucleotides, the CDR3 is TGTGCCAGCAGCCCCCTAGCGGCACGGACAGATACGCAGTATTTT. Translated, it gives CASSPLAARTDTQYF.

This clonotype was observed a handful of times. V is TRBV5-1 and J is TRBJ2-3; the match to TRBD2 covers 15 bases. The J segment lost 4 bases and the V segment lost 4 bases, leaving 7 bases of the junction unmatched. The CDR3 contains 17 residues. CDR1 and CDR2 from the germline V gene are SGHRS and YFSETQ. In DNA form, the CDR3 reads TGCGCCAGCAGCCCCCCCGGACTAGCGGGGGGGCCAGATACGCAGTATTTT. Amino acid sequence: CASSPPGLAGGPDTQYF.

This clonotype was recorded a few times. V usage is TRBV7-2 and J usage is TRBJ1-2, with TRBD1 matching over 7 bases. There are 14 residues in the CDR3. The germline V gene has CDR1 SGHTA and CDR2 FQGNSA. The V segment lost 7 bases and the J segment 4 bases; nucleotides outside the gene matches: 9. For the CDR3, the DNA is TGTGCCAGCACCCCTGCAGGGGGACTCTATGGCTACACCTTC. As protein: CASTPAGGLYGYTF.

This rearrangement joins TRBV20-1 to TRBJ1-2, with TRBD1 identical over 7 bases. CDR1 is DFQATT and CDR2 is SNEGSKA in the germline V gene (reference sequence). This CDR3 is built from 14 residues. The V segment lost 5 bases and the J segment 6 bases; nucleotides outside the gene matches: 12. The CDR3 DNA reads as TGCAGTGCTCCTCGACAGGGTCGATTAGATGGCTACACCTTC. It encodes CSAPRQGRLDGYTF.

This clonotype has more than one count but fewer than ten. The chain combines TRBV5-1 with TRBJ2-7; unclear D gene. CDR3 length equals 15 residues. Trimming cost V 0 bases and J 0 bases, with 10 bases left between them. CDR1 and CDR2 (germline): SGHRS, YFSETQ. This CDR3 is CASSLEGILSYEQYF. The CDR3 coding sequence is TGCGCCAGCAGCTTGGAAGGGATCCTCTCCTACGAGCAGTACTTC.

This clonotype has just a few counts. The rearrangement uses TRBV5-1 and TRBJ2-7, with a weak D call TRBD1 (6 bases). V was pared by 2 bases and J by 5 bases, with 20 bases between. The CDR3 contains 16 residues. Germline values: CDR1 SGHRS, CDR2 YFSETQ. As DNA, the CDR3 is TGCGCCAGCAGCTTACAGCCGAACAGGGTGGGTCACGAGCAGTACTTC. It encodes CASSLQPNRVGHEQYF.